This TCR beta chain was sequenced for a study of long-term antiretroviral therapy in people with HIV. Overall study findings and caveats: Within the repertoire, clones expanded before ART were dominant at all time points.

Survey level was the resolution at which the v3.0 immunoSEQ assay ran. Per-sample targets for sequencing were roughly 40,000-55,000 T-cell genomes. Profiling relied on immunoSEQ multiplex PCR, and the TCRdb table lists in-frame clones only, not all of them. This sample has 45,000 or so clones, with about 94% found just once. Concerning this clone: Its target is unknown.

This sequence originates from a man aged 25-40 years with HIV. The source material was unsorted PBMCs, sampled almost 9.5 years after starting antiretroviral therapy.

In nucleotides, the CDR3 is TGTGCCAGCAGCTCCGACAGGCAGAACACCGGGGAGCTGTTTTTT. It is translated as CASSSDRQNTGELFF. The rearrangement joins TRBV5-4 to TRBJ2-2, with D possibly being TRBD1 (6 bases). Germline loops: CDR1 SGHNT, CDR2 YYREEE (reference sequence). V lost 3 bases and J 1 base, leaving 10 bases between the germline ends. The CDR3 consists of 15 residues. Supplemented by reference TRBV5-4 and TRBJ2-2, the full variable domain reads ETGVTQSPTHLIKTRGQQVTLRCSSQSGHNTVSWYQQALGQGPQFIFQYYREEENGRGNFPPRFSGLQFPNYSSELNVNALELDDSALYLCASSSDRQNTGELFFGEGSRLTVL.